This T cell receptor beta chain was profiled in a study of blood T cells in healthy people across ages. Combining a sample-barcoded 5' primer with a J-beta primer mix, a second PCR ran for about 6 to 12 cycles. TCRdb analysed the 5' RACE reads with MiXCR anew, one entry per CDR3 protein. The sample records hundreds of thousands of distinct CDR3 sequences, roughly 60% being singletons. The CDR3 length is 13 residues. V lost 6 bases and J lost 2, with 9 bases in between. CDR1 and CDR2 (germline): MNHEY, SMNVEV (reference sequence). The chain combines TRBV27 with TRBJ2-3; D call uncertain. Sequencing was performed on blood. This TCR was sampled from a man aged 30 to 45 in good health. The CDR3 loop reads CASSFSDTDTQYF. The CDR3 bases are TGTGCCAGCAGCTTCAGCGACACAGATACGCAGTATTTT.